Listed below are T cell receptor beta chains from one sample, sequenced in a study of OX40 agonist ivuxolimab in advanced cancers. Some clones are missing from TCRdb's copy, which holds only in-frame ones; the method was immunoSEQ multiplex PCR. The sample comprises some 60,000 clones, less than 85% of which are singletons, and about 4.2% rests with the top ten. The sample in question was CD4+ or CD8+ T cells sorted from blood, obtained in a trial of the OX40 agonist ivuxolimab. Every receptor here comes from an adult with an advanced solid tumor such as melanoma, head and neck, liver or kidney cancer. Each CDR3 is given with its conserved first and last residue.

j_gene	v_gene	CDR3aa
TRBJ2-5	TRBV27	CASSLLYQETQYF
TRBJ2-7	TRBV28	CASSLRGPYEQYF
TRBJ1-1	TRBV11-2	CASTPPGGKNTEAFF
TRBJ1-2	TRBV4-2	CASSPEGAMGYTF
TRBJ2-6	TRBV21-1	CASSKAQRRGGANVLTF
TRBJ1-1	TRBV6-6	CAVHRERDTEAFF
TRBJ1-5	TRBV11-3	CASSLGQDGDQPQHF
TRBJ2-5	TRBV5-4	CASSHPSGIETQYF
TRBJ2-7	TRBV5-5	CASSLGGALYEQYF
TRBJ2-5	TRBV2	CASSETGLVWGETQYF
TRBJ1-1	TRBV11-3	CASSLETTVPEAFF